The 5 T cell receptor beta chains listed next were all sequenced from one sample in a study of beta chain features in type 1 diabetes (dated by TCRdb to the late 2010s). The investigation overall reported the following: In all four CD4+ subsets, TCRB CDR3 length was moderately but significantly shorter in type 1 diabetes patients.

These receptors are not linked to any known antigen. The library was made by the immunoSEQ multiplex PCR assay. The High Capacity cDNA Reverse Transcription Kit was used to reverse transcribe all of the isolated RNA, meaning that expressed TCRB transcripts were what got sequenced. TCRdb took this table from immuneACCESS and kept in-frame rearrangements with V and J called. Such tables lack part of the clones; where checked against another copy, unresolved V genes explain under half of the gap, and the rest is unexplained. This sample has 120,000 to 150,000 clones in its table, and roughly an eighth of those were observed once. The ten largest account for under 1.5% of the sample. The sequencing input was central memory CD4+ T cells from blood. Receptor source: a man aged 18-30 years with type 1 diabetes.

This clone was counted a few times. Other DNA variants within this sample encode the same CDR3. This sequence joins TRBV10-3 and TRBJ2-3; no reliable D call. Germline V gene lookup returns CDR1 ENHRY and CDR2 SYGVKD. The CDR3 runs 13 residues. Trimming cost V 0 bases and J 3 bases, with 4 bases left between them. The DNA of the CDR3 is TGTGCCATCAGTGAGTCGAGGACAGATACGCAGTATTTT. Its protein product is CAISESRTDTQYF.

V and J are TRBV19 and TRBJ1-2; D perhaps matches TRBD1 (5 bases). CDR1 is LNHDA and CDR2 is SQIVND in the germline V gene (reference sequence). V dropped 4 bases and J dropped 1 base, with 13 bases sitting between them. This CDR3 has 15 residues. The CDR3 protein is CASSTQFQGNYGYTF. The CDR3 region has the DNA TGTGCCAGTAGTACCCAATTTCAGGGTAACTATGGCTACACCTTC.

This clone has only a few counts. The chain has TRBV29-1 and TRBJ1-1; the match to TRBD1 covers 7 bases. Germline trimming cut 7 bases from V and 3 bases from J; bases unmatched to any gene: 2. Germline V CDR1 and CDR2: SQVTM, ANQGSEA. This CDR3 spans 11 amino acids. The CDR3 sequence: CSADRDTEAFF. The CDR3 bases are TGCAGCGCAGACAGGGACACTGAAGCTTTCTTT. The whole variable domain, remainder taken from reference TRBV29-1 and TRBJ1-1, is SAVISQKPSRDICQRGTSLTIQCQVDSQVTMMFWYRQQPGQSLTLIATANQGSEATYESGFVIDKFPISRPNLTFSTLTVSNMSPEDSSIYLCSADRDTEAFFGQGTRLTVV.

The chain carries TRBV18 and TRBJ1-2; D unresolved. The V end lost 3 bases, the J end lost 3 bases, and 17 bases lay between the germline ends. Germline lookup yields CDR1 KGHSH and CDR2 LQKENI. The CDR3 loop spans 16 amino acids. The CDR3 here is CASSPFAVAEDYGYTF. DNA of the CDR3: TGTGCCAGCTCACCTTTTGCCGTCGCAGAAGACTATGGCTACACCTTC.

The chain is built from TRBV27 and TRBJ2-7, with 8 bases aligning to TRBD1. The germline CDR1 and CDR2 sequences are MNHEY and SMNVEV (reference sequence). This CDR3 has 18 amino acids. Trimming took 0 bases from V and 5 from J; bases not matched to a gene: 15. This CDR3 reads CASSLSFRRTGFGNEQYF. The DNA of the CDR3 is TGTGCCAGCAGTTTATCATTTCGAAGGACAGGGTTTGGCAACGAGCAGTACTTC.